The rows below give T cell receptor beta chains drawn from one sample of a study of regulatory T cells in long-lasting Graves disease. TCRdb passed the multiplex PCR reads through MiXCR, listing each CDR3 protein once. The sample comprises about 470,000 distinct CDR3 sequences, 20% of which are singletons, and 7.8% rests with the top ten. The sequences come from peripheral blood mononuclear cells (PBMCs), collected when the disease was refractory, from a patient treated with antithyroid drugs. These receptors were obtained from a female donor with Graves disease. The CDR3 runs from the conserved cysteine through the conserved F or W. Each record gives: J gene, V gene, CDR3 length, clone size, D gene, CDR3 protein, CDR3 DNA. A D gene is named only where the DNA matches it firmly. A clone size is listed for some rows: how often the clone was seen (once, few, many), or a class if it is expanded.

J gene: TRBJ2-7; V gene: TRBV6-2/TRBV6-3; CDR3 length: 14; clone size: few; D gene: .; CDR3 protein: CASSYGTNAVEQYF; CDR3 DNA: TGTGCCAGCAGTTACGGGACCAACGCGGTGGAGCAGTACTTC
J gene: TRBJ1-1; V gene: TRBV20-1; CDR3 length: 15; clone size: many; D gene: TRBD1; CDR3 protein: CSAHRQGPLGTEAFF; CDR3 DNA: TGCAGTGCCCACCGACAGGGGCCGTTGGGCACTGAAGCTTTCTTT
J gene: TRBJ2-5; V gene: TRBV24-1; CDR3 length: 15; clone size: many; D gene: TRBD1; CDR3 protein: CATSDAGGWEETQYF; CDR3 DNA: TGTGCCACCAGTGATGCAGGGGGATGGGAGGAGACCCAGTACTTC
J gene: TRBJ1-5; V gene: TRBV6-5; CDR3 length: 18; clone size: few; D gene: .; CDR3 protein: CASSYSVGLSRGNQPQHF; CDR3 DNA: TGTGCCAGCAGTTACTCAGTTGGTTTATCGAGGGGGAACCAGCCCCAGCATTTT
J gene: TRBJ2-7; V gene: TRBV19; CDR3 length: 14; clone size: few; D gene: TRBD2; CDR3 protein: CASSLLAGLEEQYF; CDR3 DNA: TGTGCCAGTAGTCTACTAGCGGGATTGGAGGAGCAGTACTTC
J gene: TRBJ2-7; V gene: TRBV27; CDR3 length: 12; clone size: few; D gene: TRBD1; CDR3 protein: CASKTGIAEQYF; CDR3 DNA: TGTGCCAGCAAGACAGGGATAGCCGAGCAGTACTTC
J gene: TRBJ1-1; V gene: TRBV11-2; CDR3 length: 14; clone size: many; D gene: TRBD1; CDR3 protein: CASSGTAVNTEAFF; CDR3 DNA: TGTGCCAGCAGCGGGACAGCCGTGAACACTGAAGCTTTCTTT
J gene: TRBJ2-5; V gene: TRBV10-3; CDR3 length: 14; clone size: .; D gene: .; CDR3 protein: CAIRGTPSQETQYF; CDR3 DNA: TGTGCCATCAGAGGGACCCCGAGCCAAGAGACCCAGTACTTC
J gene: TRBJ2-4; V gene: TRBV28; CDR3 length: 15; clone size: few; D gene: .; CDR3 protein: CASSLQGLAKNIQYF; CDR3 DNA: TGTGCCAGCAGTTTACAGGGCTTGGCCAAAAACATTCAGTACTTC
J gene: TRBJ2-5; V gene: TRBV20-1; CDR3 length: 13; clone size: many; D gene: .; CDR3 protein: CSAPWRGQETQYF; CDR3 DNA: TGCAGTGCACCTTGGCGGGGCCAAGAGACCCAGTACTTC
J gene: TRBJ1-5; V gene: TRBV20-1; CDR3 length: 13; clone size: many; D gene: .; CDR3 protein: CSASGSINQPQHF; CDR3 DNA: TGCAGTGCTAGTGGGTCCATCAATCAGCCCCAGCATTTT
J gene: TRBJ2-2; V gene: TRBV7-2; CDR3 length: 17; clone size: .; D gene: .; CDR3 protein: CASSLGPAVARTGELFF; CDR3 DNA: TGTGCCAGCAGCTTAGGCCCCGCCGTAGCTAGAACCGGGGAGCTGTTTTTT
J gene: TRBJ2-4; V gene: TRBV6-2/TRBV6-3; CDR3 length: 20; clone size: .; D gene: .; CDR3 protein: CASSYESGRGVLTAKNIQYF; CDR3 DNA: TGTGCCAGCAGTTACGAATCGGGCAGGGGGGTCCTCACGGCCAAAAACATTCAGTACTTC
J gene: TRBJ2-7; V gene: TRBV11-2; CDR3 length: 13; clone size: many; D gene: .; CDR3 protein: CASSLVVGNEQYF; CDR3 DNA: TGTGCCAGCAGCTTAGTGGTCGGTAACGAGCAGTACTTC
J gene: TRBJ1-2; V gene: TRBV19; CDR3 length: 15; clone size: many; D gene: TRBD1; CDR3 protein: CASSLRDRGMSGYTF; CDR3 DNA: TGTGCCAGTAGTCTCCGGGACAGGGGAATGAGCGGCTACACCTTC
J gene: TRBJ1-4; V gene: TRBV6-2/TRBV6-3; CDR3 length: 13; clone size: few; D gene: .; CDR3 protein: CASSYHPLEKLFF; CDR3 DNA: TGTGCCAGCAGTTACCACCCCCTTGAAAAACTGTTTTTT
J gene: TRBJ2-2; V gene: TRBV24-1; CDR3 length: 18; clone size: few; D gene: TRBD1; CDR3 protein: CATSSPTGQGLNTGELFF; CDR3 DNA: TGTGCCACCAGTTCTCCGACGGGACAGGGGCTGAACACCGGGGAGCTGTTTTTT
J gene: TRBJ2-7; V gene: TRBV5-1; CDR3 length: 14; clone size: many; D gene: TRBD2; CDR3 protein: CASSPTGLAYEQYF; CDR3 DNA: TGCGCCAGCAGCCCCACGGGACTAGCCTACGAGCAGTACTTC
J gene: TRBJ2-7; V gene: TRBV6-1; CDR3 length: 17; clone size: .; D gene: .; CDR3 protein: CASSEDIWHLPQYEQYF; CDR3 DNA: TGTGCCAGCAGTGAAGATATCTGGCACCTACCCCAATACGAGCAGTACTTC
J gene: TRBJ1-1; V gene: TRBV5-1; CDR3 length: 14; clone size: few; D gene: .; CDR3 protein: CASSLGPFGTEAFF; CDR3 DNA: TGCGCCAGCAGCTTGGGGCCGTTTGGGACTGAAGCTTTCTTT
J gene: TRBJ2-7; V gene: TRBV6-1; CDR3 length: 15; clone size: many; D gene: .; CDR3 protein: CASSEEVGSPYEQYF; CDR3 DNA: TGTGCCAGCAGTGAAGAGGTAGGGAGCCCCTACGAGCAGTACTTC
J gene: TRBJ1-2; V gene: TRBV6-2/TRBV6-3; CDR3 length: 16; clone size: .; D gene: TRBD1; CDR3 protein: CASSYLTGTGTYGYTF; CDR3 DNA: TGTGCCAGCAGTTACCTCACCGGGACAGGGACCTATGGCTACACCTTC
J gene: TRBJ2-7; V gene: TRBV9; CDR3 length: 15; clone size: .; D gene: TRBD2; CDR3 protein: CASSASSGSTYEQYF; CDR3 DNA: TGTGCCAGCAGCGCATCTAGCGGGAGTACCTACGAGCAGTACTTC
J gene: TRBJ2-7; V gene: TRBV6-1; CDR3 length: 14; clone size: .; D gene: TRBD2; CDR3 protein: CASVLGGNGYEQYF; CDR3 DNA: TGTGCCAGCGTATTGGGAGGGAACGGATACGAGCAGTACTTC
J gene: TRBJ2-1; V gene: TRBV28; CDR3 length: 17; clone size: few; D gene: .; CDR3 protein: CASSPGQTKDRYNEQFF; CDR3 DNA: TGTGCCAGCAGCCCCGGACAGACCAAGGACCGATACAATGAGCAGTTCTTC
J gene: TRBJ2-3; V gene: TRBV2; CDR3 length: 13; clone size: .; D gene: .; CDR3 protein: CASIGAAADTQYF; CDR3 DNA: TGTGCCAGCATAGGGGCTGCGGCAGATACGCAGTATTTT